This TCR beta chain was recorded in a study of tumor-infiltrating lymphocytes in primary liver carcinoma. Study-wide points: Overlap between tumor regions exceeded overlap of tumor with adjacent tissue or blood.

Unsorted whole blood served as the source of blood RNA, and germline DNA was extracted as well. Concerning this clonotype: The target antigen is unknown. Just one base apart from a much larger clone, this may be a read error.

CDR3 length: 13 amino acids. CDR1 is MNHNS, CDR2 SASEGT, per germline. V was shortened by 3 bases and J by 7 bases, with 12 bases between the two germline ends. The template, approximately 500 ng total RNA, yielded TCR beta cDNA made with a constant-region primer. ARM-PCR, slightly modified, supplied the TCR beta libraries through three nested multiplex PCR rounds. Rounds one and two of PCR, each of about 10 cycles, were primed with TRBV1-TRBV30 forward primers and a C-beta reverse primer. TCRdb used MiXCR to reprocess the multiplex PCR reads, holding one entry per CDR3 protein. The table has approximately 300,000 distinct CDR3 sequences, approximately 60% seen once.

This clonotype was obtained from a man in his forties with primary liver carcinoma and hepatitis B virus infection. Material for sequencing was peripheral blood. J is TRBJ1-2 and V is TRBV6-1; D perhaps matches TRBD1 (5 bases). The CDR3 here is CASSDGGFGGYTF. The CDR3, as DNA: TGTGCCAGCAGTGATGGGGGATTTGGTGGCTACACCTTC.